The clone carrying this TCR beta chain came up once. The antigen is not known. This sample stems from a study of OX40 agonist ivuxolimab in advanced cancers. At the level of the study: Patients received the agonistic anti-OX40 (CD134) antibody ivuxolimab. One hepatocellular carcinoma and a couple of cutaneous melanoma patients partially responded. Study-wide results and limits: At 0.1 to 3.0 mg/kg, CD4+ and CD8+ blood T cells expanded clonally by week 6.

Method: immunoSEQ multiplex PCR; TCRdb's copy keeps in-frame clones and lacks some. The sample shows 50,000 to 85,000 clones, roughly 87% of them seen only once. Germline-derived CDR1 and CDR2 are MNHEY and SMNVEV (reference sequence). Trimming cost V 7 bases and J 1 base, with 19 bases left between them. The CDR3 length is 16 residues. Sequencing used CD4+ or CD8+ T cells sorted from blood, obtained in a trial of the OX40 agonist ivuxolimab. The receptor was derived from an adult with an advanced solid tumor such as melanoma, head and neck, liver or kidney cancer. This chain uses TRBV27 with TRBJ1-1; D ambiguous. CDR3 DNA sequence: TGTGCCAGCACTCCCTTTTTCTCCGGTAGGAACACTGAAGCTTTCTTT. As protein: CASTPFFSGRNTEAFF.